The clone carrying this T cell receptor (beta chain) has a count of ten or more. Antigen unknown. A library of TCRbeta sequences, prepared with unique molecular identifiers, was generated. TCRdb called the PCR reads again in MiXCR, with one record for every CDR3 protein. The sample gives more than 3,500 distinct CDR3 sequences, around 23% of which show up once; 28% is in the top ten. This sample was taken from a study of T-cell reconstitution after alpha-beta-depleted transplantation in children. Study-wide results and caveats: Reports say that about two months after transplant, the alpha-beta T cells came out of several hundred graft clones that had expanded. A year had passed since transplant, and T-cell counts and diversity by then came mostly from newly produced T cells.

The germline CDR1 and CDR2 sequences are SGHVS and FNYEAQ. V dropped 2 bases and J dropped 5 bases, with 9 bases sitting between them. The CDR3 has 13 residues. The chain uses TRBV7-6 and TRBJ1-1, with D unclear. The receptor comes from a boy in the first two years of life who had a stem cell transplant for SCID, so the T cells may come from the graft donor. This specimen was PBMCs, mostly from graft donor cells, taken 60 days after TCRalphabeta/CD19-depleted stem cell transplant. CDR3 DNA sequence: TGTGCCAGCAGCTTATGGAGTAGGACTGAAGCTTTCTTT. As protein: CASSLWSRTEAFF.